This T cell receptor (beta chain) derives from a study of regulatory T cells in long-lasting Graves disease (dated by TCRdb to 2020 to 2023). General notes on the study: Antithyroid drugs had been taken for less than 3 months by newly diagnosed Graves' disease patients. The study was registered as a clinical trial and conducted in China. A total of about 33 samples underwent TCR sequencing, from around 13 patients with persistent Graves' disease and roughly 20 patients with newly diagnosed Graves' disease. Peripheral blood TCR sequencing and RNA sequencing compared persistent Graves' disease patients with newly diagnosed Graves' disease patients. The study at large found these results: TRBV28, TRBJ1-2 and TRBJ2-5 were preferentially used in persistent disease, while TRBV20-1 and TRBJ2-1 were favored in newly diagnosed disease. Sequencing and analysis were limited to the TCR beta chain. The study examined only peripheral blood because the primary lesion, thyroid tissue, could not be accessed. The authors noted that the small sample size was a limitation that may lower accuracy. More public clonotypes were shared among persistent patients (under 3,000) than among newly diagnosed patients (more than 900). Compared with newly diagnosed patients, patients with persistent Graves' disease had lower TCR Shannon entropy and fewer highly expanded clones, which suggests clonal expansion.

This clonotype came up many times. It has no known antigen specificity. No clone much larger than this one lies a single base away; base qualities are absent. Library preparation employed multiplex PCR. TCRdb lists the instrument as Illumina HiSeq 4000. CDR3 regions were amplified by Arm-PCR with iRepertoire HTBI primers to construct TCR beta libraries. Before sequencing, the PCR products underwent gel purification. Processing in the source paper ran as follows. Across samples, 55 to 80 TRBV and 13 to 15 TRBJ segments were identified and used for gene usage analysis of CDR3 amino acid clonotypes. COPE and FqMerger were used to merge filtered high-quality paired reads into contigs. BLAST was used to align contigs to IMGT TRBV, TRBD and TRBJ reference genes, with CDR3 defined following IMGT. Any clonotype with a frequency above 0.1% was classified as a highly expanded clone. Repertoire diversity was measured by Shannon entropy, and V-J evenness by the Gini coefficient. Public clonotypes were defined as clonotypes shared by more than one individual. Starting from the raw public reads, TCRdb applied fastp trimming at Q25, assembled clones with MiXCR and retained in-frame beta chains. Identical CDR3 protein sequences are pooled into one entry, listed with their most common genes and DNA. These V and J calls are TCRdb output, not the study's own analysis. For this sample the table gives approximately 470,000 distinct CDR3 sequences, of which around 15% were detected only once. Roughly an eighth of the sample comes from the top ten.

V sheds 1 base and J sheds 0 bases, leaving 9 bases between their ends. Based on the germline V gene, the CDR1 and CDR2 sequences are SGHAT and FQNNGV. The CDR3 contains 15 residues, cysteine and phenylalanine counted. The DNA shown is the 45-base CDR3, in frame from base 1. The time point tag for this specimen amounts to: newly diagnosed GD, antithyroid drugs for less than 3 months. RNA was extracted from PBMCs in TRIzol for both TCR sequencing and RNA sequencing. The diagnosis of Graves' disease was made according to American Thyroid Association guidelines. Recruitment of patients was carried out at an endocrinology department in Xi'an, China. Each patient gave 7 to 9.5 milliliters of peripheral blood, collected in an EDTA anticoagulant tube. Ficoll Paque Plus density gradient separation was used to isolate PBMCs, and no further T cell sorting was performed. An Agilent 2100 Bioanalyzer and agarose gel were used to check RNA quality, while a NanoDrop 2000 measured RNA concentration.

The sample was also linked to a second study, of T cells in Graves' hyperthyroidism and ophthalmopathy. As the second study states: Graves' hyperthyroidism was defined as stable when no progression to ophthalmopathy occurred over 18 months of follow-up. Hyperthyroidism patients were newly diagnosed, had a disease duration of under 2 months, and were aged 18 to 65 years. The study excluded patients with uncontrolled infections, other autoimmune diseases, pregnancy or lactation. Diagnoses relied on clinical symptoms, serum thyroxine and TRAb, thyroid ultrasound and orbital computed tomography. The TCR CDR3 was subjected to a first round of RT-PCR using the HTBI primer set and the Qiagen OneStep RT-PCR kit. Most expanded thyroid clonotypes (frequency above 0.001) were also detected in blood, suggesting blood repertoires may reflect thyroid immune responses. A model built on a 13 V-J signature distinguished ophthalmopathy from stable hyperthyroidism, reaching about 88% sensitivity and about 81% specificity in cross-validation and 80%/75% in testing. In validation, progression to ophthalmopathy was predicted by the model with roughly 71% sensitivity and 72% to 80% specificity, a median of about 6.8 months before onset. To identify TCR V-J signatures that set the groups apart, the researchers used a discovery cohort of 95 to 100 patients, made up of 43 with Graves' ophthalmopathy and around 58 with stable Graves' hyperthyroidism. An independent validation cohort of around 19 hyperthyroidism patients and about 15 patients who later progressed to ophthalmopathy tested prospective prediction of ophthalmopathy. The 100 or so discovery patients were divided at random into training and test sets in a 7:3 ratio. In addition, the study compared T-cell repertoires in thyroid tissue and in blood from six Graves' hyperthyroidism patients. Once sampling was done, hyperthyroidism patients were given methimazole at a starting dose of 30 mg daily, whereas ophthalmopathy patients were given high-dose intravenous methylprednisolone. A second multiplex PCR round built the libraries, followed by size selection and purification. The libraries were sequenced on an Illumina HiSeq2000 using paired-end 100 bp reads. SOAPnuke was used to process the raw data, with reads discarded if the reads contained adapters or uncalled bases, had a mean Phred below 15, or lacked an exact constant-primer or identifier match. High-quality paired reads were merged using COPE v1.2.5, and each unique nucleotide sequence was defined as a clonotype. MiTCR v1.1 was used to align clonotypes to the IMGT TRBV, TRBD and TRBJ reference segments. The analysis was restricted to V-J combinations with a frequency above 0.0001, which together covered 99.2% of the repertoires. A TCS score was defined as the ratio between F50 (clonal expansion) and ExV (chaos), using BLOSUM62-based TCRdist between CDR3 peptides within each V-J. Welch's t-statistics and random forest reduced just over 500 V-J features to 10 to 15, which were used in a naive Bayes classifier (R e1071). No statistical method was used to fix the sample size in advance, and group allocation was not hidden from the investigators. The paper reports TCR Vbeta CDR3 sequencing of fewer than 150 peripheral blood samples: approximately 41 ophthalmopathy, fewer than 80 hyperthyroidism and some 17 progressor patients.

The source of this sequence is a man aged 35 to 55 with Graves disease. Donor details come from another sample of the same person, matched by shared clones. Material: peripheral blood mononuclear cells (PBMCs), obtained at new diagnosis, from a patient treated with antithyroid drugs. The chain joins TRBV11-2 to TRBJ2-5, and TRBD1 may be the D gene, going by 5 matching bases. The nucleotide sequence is TGTGCCAGCAGCTTAGGCAGGGTGTACCAAGAGACCCAGTACTTC. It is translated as CASSLGRVYQETQYF.